This paragraph covers one T cell receptor (beta chain) sequence. Antigen: not known. The sample is drawn from a study of shared clonotypes between healthy human individuals. The donor population consisted of healthy HIV-negative adults with no recent acute infections or vaccinations. An even split of each subset's genomic DNA across several immunoSEQ plates was performed. This table comes from immunoSEQ multiplex PCR, and its TCRdb copy is limited to in-frame clones, with some not included. This repertoire shows about 450,000 clones, around 80% found once; its top ten account for about an eighth. Findings of the study overall: The diversity represented, both genetic and in exposure history, was limited by few donors.

CDR1 is SNHLY, CDR2 FYNNEI, per germline. J was trimmed by 5 bases and V by 6 bases; bases with no gene match: 5. This CDR3 contains 13 residues. Sequenced sample: PBMCs. V usage is TRBV2 and J usage is TRBJ2-7; 9 bases are a match to TRBD1. The TCR sequence derives from a woman in her forties in good health. Some clones in this sample may be carry-over from other donors' samples. The CDR3 nucleotides are TGTGCCAGCAGGGGGGACAGGGTACACGAGCAGTACTTC. Translated: CASRGDRVHEQYF.